Following are 24 T cell receptor beta chains from one sample sequenced in a study of beta chain features in type 1 diabetes (dated by TCRdb to the late 2010s). What the authors observed across the whole study: A moderate but significant shortening of TCRB CDR3 length was observed in type 1 diabetes patients in all four CD4+ subsets.

Libraries came from the immunoSEQ multiplex PCR assay. All of the isolated RNA was reverse transcribed with the High Capacity cDNA Reverse Transcription Kit, so expressed TCRB transcripts were sequenced. Held by TCRdb, this immuneACCESS table contains in-frame sequences only and omits some clones. Under half of the omission traces to an unresolved V gene where checked; the cause of the rest is unknown. This sample gives 250,000 to 350,000 clones in total; approximately 15% of them show up just once. 0.015% to 0.02% of the sample lies in the top ten. The antigens of these receptors remain unknown. The sequencing input was naive CD4+ T cells from blood. The cell subset or site tag for this specimen amounts to: true naive CD4+ T cells. The source is a man aged 30-40 years with type 1 diabetes.

This clone was observed a handful of times. The chain recombines TRBV19 with TRBJ2-1; 8 nucleotides agree with TRBD2. CDR1 and CDR2 (germline): LNHDA, SQIVND (reference sequence). The CDR3 loop spans 14 amino acids. The V segment lost 4 bases and the J segment 6 bases; nucleotides outside the gene matches: 5. CDR3 coding DNA: TGTGCCAGTAGTACTGGGACTAGTCGCAATGAGCAGTTCTTC. This translates into CASSTGTSRNEQFF. Using reference TRBV19 and TRBJ2-1 for the parts outside the CDR3, the full variable domain is DGGITQSPKYLFRKEGQNVTLSCEQNLNHDAMYWYRQDPGQGLRLIYYSQIVNDFQKGDIAEGYSVSREKKESFPLTVTSAQKNPTAFYLCASSTGTSRNEQFFGPGTRLTVL.

This clone was observed a handful of times. The same CDR3 arises from other DNA sequences in this sample as well. The chain couples TRBV28 to TRBJ2-1, with D hard to call. The length of the CDR3 is 12 residues. Trimming removed 6 bases from V and 2 bases from J, with 5 bases in between. CDR1 is MDHEN and CDR2 is SYDVKM in the germline V gene. The CDR3 region has the DNA TGTGCCAGCAGCCTAGCCTACAATGAGCAGTTCTTC. Protein sequence: CASSLAYNEQFF. Based on the CDR3 plus reference TRBV28 and TRBJ2-1, the full variable domain is DVKVTQSSRYLVKRTGEKVFLECVQDMDHENMFWYRQDPGLGLRLIYFSYDVKMKEKGDIPEGYSVSREKKERFSLILESASTNQTSMYLCASSLAYNEQFFGPGTRLTVL.

The J gene is TRBJ2-7, the V gene TRBV19; D is possibly TRBD2 (6 bases). Trimming cost V 5 bases and J 3 bases, with 17 bases left between them. This CDR3 has 15 amino acids. Germline values: CDR1 LNHDA, CDR2 SQIVND (reference sequence). CDR3 coding DNA: TGTGCCAGTAGTCGAGGAGCGGGCCGGAACTACGAGCAGTACTTC. This codes for CASSRGAGRNYEQYF.

This chain joins TRBV25-1 and TRBJ2-7; TRBD1 matches at 10 bases. Germline trimming cut 1 base from V and 0 bases from J; bases unmatched to any gene: 3. This CDR3 is 16 amino acids long. The germline gives CDR1 MGHDK, CDR2 SYGVNS. The CDR3 DNA reads as TGTGCCAGCAGTGAATCCCGGGACAGGGGCTCCTACGAGCAGTACTTC. As protein: CASSESRDRGSYEQYF.

The chain is built from TRBV30 and TRBJ2-1; 7 bases map to TRBD1. CDR1 and CDR2 (germline): GTSNPN, SVGIG (reference sequence). With V trimmed by 5 bases and J by 6 bases, 7 bases remained unmatched. The CDR3 is 13 residues long. The CDR3, as DNA: TGTGCCTGGGCGACAGGGCGCTCCAATGAGCAGTTCTTC. Protein: CAWATGRSNEQFF.

The chain is built from TRBV2 and TRBJ2-5, with D perhaps TRBD1 (5 bases). Between the trimmed V and J ends, which lost 7 bases and 5 bases, there was a span of 14 bases. This CDR3 contains 13 residues. Germline CDR1 reads SNHLY; CDR2 reads FYNNEI. The CDR3, as DNA: TGTGCCAGCACTCGGTTCCCAGGGGAGACCCAGTACTTC. Amino acid sequence: CASTRFPGETQYF.

The J gene is TRBJ2-1, the V gene TRBV27; possibly TRBD2 for D (6 bases). Trimming shortened V by 5 bases and J by 4 bases, and 21 bases separated the two germline ends. The CDR3 is 17 amino acids. Germline loops: CDR1 MNHEY, CDR2 SMNVEV (reference sequence). The DNA for the CDR3 is TGTGCCAGCAGTCCGGGACCGGGACGAGGAGGGTACAATGAGCAGTTCTTC. It codes for CASSPGPGRGGYNEQFF.

This clone was found a few times. The J gene is TRBJ2-5, the V gene TRBV5-4; 13 bases are shared with TRBD2. V dropped 1 base and J dropped 4; count of bases not matched to a gene: 1. Looked up from germline, CDR1 is SGHNT and CDR2 is YYREEE (reference sequence). The CDR3 is made up of 15 amino acids. DNA for the CDR3: TGTGCCAGCAGCTTGAGACTAGCGGGGGGAGAGACCCAGTACTTC. Translating gives CASSLRLAGGETQYF.

This clone was observed a few times. The genes are TRBV2 and TRBJ2-3, with 8 bases identical to TRBD2. The CDR3 is 14 residues long. Germline loops: CDR1 SNHLY, CDR2 FYNNEI. The J segment lost 0 bases and the V segment lost 9 bases, leaving 5 bases of the junction unmatched. The CDR3 loop is CASLAGSSTDTQYF. The CDR3, as DNA: TGTGCCAGTTTAGCGGGATCTAGCACAGATACGCAGTATTTT.

This clone was detected only a few times. The V and J genes are TRBV5-4 and TRBJ2-1; 11 bases agree with TRBD2. With V trimmed by 5 bases and J by 8 bases, 9 bases remained unmatched. CDR1 SGHNT and CDR2 YYREEE come from the germline V gene (reference sequence). This CDR3 region has 15 residues. The CDR3 reads CASRRQLAGDHEQFF. The CDR3 DNA is TGTGCCAGCAGACGGCAACTAGCGGGAGACCATGAGCAGTTCTTC.

CDR3 DNA sequence: TGTGCCTGGAGTGCAAGGGGGCAAGGATCTAGCAATCAGCCCCAGCATTTT. Translated, it gives CAWSARGQGSSNQPQHF. The gene calls are TRBV30 and TRBJ1-5; 7 positions agree with TRBD1. Losses at the gene ends were 1 base for V and 0 bases for J; bases not matched to a gene: 9. The CDR3 sequence is 17 residues long. CDR1 is GTSNPN and CDR2 is SVGIG in the germline V gene (reference sequence). The full variable domain, completed using reference TRBV30 and TRBJ1-5, is SQTIHQWPATLVQPVGSPLSLECTVEGTSNPNLYWYRQAAGRGLQLLFYSVGIGQISSEVPQNLSASRPQDRQFILSSKKLLLSDSGFYLCAWSARGQGSSNQPQHFGDGTRLSIL.

The V call is TRBV28, the J call TRBJ1-5, with D tentatively TRBD1 (5 bases). This CDR3 comprises 14 residues. The germline V and J ends were trimmed by 5 bases and 2 bases, with 10 bases remaining between them. Germline V gene data show CDR1 as MDHEN and CDR2 as SYDVKM. CDR3 DNA: TGTGCCAGCAGTCAGGGTGGTGGCAATCAGCCCCAGCATTTT. It encodes CASSQGGGNQPQHF.

V is TRBV5-1 and J is TRBJ2-5; D possibly corresponds to TRBD1 (6 bases). Germline CDR1 reads SGHRS; CDR2 reads YFSETQ. CDR3 size: 16 residues. V was trimmed by 0 bases and J by 2 bases, leaving 14 bases between them. In nucleotides, the CDR3 is TGCGCCAGCAGCTTGGGCGCTAGGACAGCACAAGAGACCCAGTACTTC. Translation: CASSLGARTAQETQYF.

This clone was detected only a few times. This sequence joins TRBV4-2 and TRBJ2-7, with D possibly being TRBD1 (6 bases). CDR1 is LGHNA, CDR2 YNFKEQ, per germline. The CDR3 is 17 amino acids. Trimming pared 6 bases from V and 1 base from J, leaving 22 bases between. The CDR3 loop reads CASRDPGTGLLSYEQYF. CDR3 DNA sequence: TGTGCCAGCAGAGATCCCGGAACAGGGCTACTTTCCTACGAGCAGTACTTC.

This sequence joins TRBV29-1 and TRBJ1-2; TRBD1 agrees at 10 bases. Germline loops: CDR1 SQVTM, CDR2 ANQGSEA. The CDR3 contains 14 residues. V shed 5 bases, J shed 5 bases, and the junction held 8 bases outside the gene matches. CDR3 DNA: TGCAGCGTTACCCGGGACAGGGGCGGATATGGCTACACCTTC. Translation gives CSVTRDRGGYGYTF.

The chain has TRBV15 and TRBJ2-1; 10 bases map to TRBD2. This CDR3 comprises 15 residues. In germline, CDR1 is LNHNV, CDR2 YYDKDF (reference sequence). Germline trimming cut 5 bases from V and 5 bases from J; bases unmatched to any gene: 6. The DNA of the CDR3 is TGTGCCACCAGCGGGGCAGGACTAGCGGACAATGAGCAGTTCTTC. It specifies CATSGAGLADNEQFF.

This sequence joins TRBV5-6 and TRBJ2-5; 9 nucleotides match TRBD2. The CDR3 spans 18 residues. V shed 3 bases and J 4 bases; nucleotides not matched to a gene: 16. The germline CDR1 and CDR2 sequences are SGHDT and YYEEEE. CDR3: CASSSPRGGRAFRETQYF. In DNA, the CDR3 is TGTGCCAGCAGCTCACCGAGAGGCGGGAGGGCTTTCAGAGAGACCCAGTACTTC.

This clone appeared a single time. V and J are TRBV9 and TRBJ1-1; D unresolved. With 1 base removed from V and 4 bases from J, the gap between germline ends came to 17 bases. The CDR3 covers 16 residues. CDR1 and CDR2 (germline): SGDLS, YYNGEE. Written as DNA, the CDR3 is TGTGCCAGCAGCGTATTCGGAGAGGGAGGAGGCACTGAAGCTTTCTTT. Residues: CASSVFGEGGGTEAFF.

This clone appeared a few times. The chain joins TRBV6-6 to TRBJ2-2, with 7 bases fitting TRBD1. Per germline, CDR1 MNHNY and CDR2 SVGAGI (reference sequence). Losses at the gene ends were 6 bases for V and 5 bases for J; bases not matched to a gene: 9. This CDR3 has 15 amino acids. The CDR3 DNA is TGTGCCAGCAGCTCGGGCCCAGGGGGTACCGGGGAGCTGTTTTTT. Amino acid sequence: CASSSGPGGTGELFF.

This clone appeared a single time. The chain joins TRBV10-3 to TRBJ2-7, with D possibly TRBD2 on 6 matching bases. Germline V gene data show CDR1 as ENHRY and CDR2 as SYGVKD. CDR3 size: 16 residues. V lost 3 bases, J lost 3 bases, and 18 bases lay in between. This CDR3 is CAISDTKSRRGYEQYF. CDR3 DNA sequence: TGTGCCATCAGTGACACCAAGTCTCGGCGGGGCTACGAGCAGTACTTC.

The chain uses TRBV2 and TRBJ1-1, with D hard to call. Germline CDR1 SNHLY, CDR2 FYNNEI. V lost 7 bases, J lost 5 bases, and 17 bases lay in between. The CDR3 contains 14 residues. The CDR3 DNA reads TGTGCCAGCAACATGATAGGAGGAGAAACTGAAGCTTTCTTT. Translation gives CASNMIGGETEAFF.

The rearrangement links TRBV28 to TRBJ2-5; D gene unclear. The CDR3 totals 14 residues. Germline loops: CDR1 MDHEN, CDR2 SYDVKM. V dropped 3 bases and J dropped 0 bases, with 8 bases sitting between them. The CDR3 DNA reads as TGTGCCAGCAGTTTGTCGTCAGACCAAGAGACCCAGTACTTC. It codes for CASSLSSDQETQYF.

This clone was observed a handful of times. The gene calls are TRBV28 and TRBJ2-5, with D possibly being TRBD2 (5 bases). Per germline, CDR1 MDHEN and CDR2 SYDVKM. The CDR3 has 15 amino acids. With 5 bases removed from V and 3 bases from J, the gap between germline ends came to 16 bases. The CDR3, as DNA: TGTGCCAGCAGTCCCCTAGGTGGAGGAGAAGAGACCCAGTACTTC. Translating gives CASSPLGGGEETQYF.

CDR3 amino acids: CASSSQGAGDTQYF. CDR3 nucleotides: TGTGCCAGCAGCTCTCAGGGGGCAGGTGATACGCAGTATTTT. V is TRBV7-3 and J is TRBJ2-3; 8 nucleotides line up with TRBD1. The CDR3 length is 14 residues. CDR1 and CDR2 from the germline V gene are SGHTA and FQGTGA. V dropped 4 bases and J dropped 6; count of bases not matched to a gene: 6.